These 16 T cell receptor beta chains were sequenced from one sample in a study of blood T cells in healthy people across ages. Primers used in a second PCR of roughly 6 to 11 cycles were a sample-barcoded 5' primer and a J-beta primer mix. TCRdb analysed the 5' RACE reads with MiXCR anew, one entry per CDR3 protein. The sample lists around 580,000 distinct CDR3 sequences, about 45% occurring once. Source material: blood. The receptors come from a man at least 80 years old in good health.

A remark on this clonotype: One end of the junction varies from germline; a read error may be responsible. This sequence joins TRBV7-2 and TRBJ2-1, with D perhaps given as TRBD1 or TRBD2 (5 bases each). CDR1 is SGHTA and CDR2 is FQGNSA in the germline V gene. This CDR3 region has 17 residues. CDR3 sequence: CAGSLEGLAVSYNEQFF. The DNA of the CDR3 is TGTGCCGGCAGCTTAGAGGGGTTGGCGGTGTCCTACAATGAGCAGTTCTTC. The full variable domain, completed using reference TRBV7-2 and TRBJ2-1, is GAGVSQSPSNKVTEKGKDVELRCDPISGHTALYWYRQSLGQGLEFLIYFQGNSAPDKSGLPSDRFSAERTGGSVSTLTIQRTQQEDSAVYLCAGSLEGLAVSYNEQFFGPGTRLTVL.

The V call is TRBV12-3 or TRBV12-4, the J call TRBJ2-7; D gene uncertain. CDR3 length: 15 residues. V was pared by 1 base and J by 1 base, with 11 bases between. The CDR3 is CASSLEWVGSYEQYF. CDR3 coding DNA: TGTGCCAGCAGTTTAGAGTGGGTGGGTTCCTACGAGCAGTACTTC.

This clonotype was seen just once. This chain connects TRBV27 to TRBJ2-1, with 9 bases aligning to TRBD1. The CDR3 contains 16 residues. J was trimmed by 7 bases and V by 7 bases; bases with no gene match: 14. Per germline, CDR1 MNHEY and CDR2 SMNVEV (reference sequence). This CDR3 is CASTKGWGQGENEQFF. The CDR3 nucleotides are TGTGCCAGCACCAAAGGGTGGGGACAGGGTGAGAATGAGCAGTTCTTC.

In this sample, this clonotype turned up once. The J gene is TRBJ2-5, the V gene TRBV7-9, with D perhaps matching TRBD2 (5 bases). The assigned J gene may be wrong: the sequence end matches TRBJ2-7 better. The CDR3 has 16 residues. The V gene's germline CDR1 is SEHNR and CDR2 FQNEAQ (reference sequence). The CDR3 coding sequence is TGTGCCAGCAGCTTACCCCGAGGGAGTGCCGCCTACGAGCAGTACTTC. This codes for CASSLPRGSAAYEQYF.

The rearrangement links TRBV18 to TRBJ2-1; unclear D gene. Germline CDR1 reads KGHSH; CDR2 reads LQKENI. V lost 0 bases and J 4 bases, leaving 10 bases between the germline ends. This CDR3 is built from 15 residues. CDR3 amino acids: CASSPPVTPYNEQFF. CDR3 sequence (DNA): TGTGCCAGCTCACCACCAGTCACACCATACAATGAGCAGTTCTTC.

This clonotype has just a few counts. The chain recombines TRBV7-2 with TRBJ2-1; 8 bases are shared with TRBD2. Per germline, CDR1 SGHTA and CDR2 FQGNSA. The J segment lost 8 bases and the V segment lost 5 bases, leaving 8 bases of the junction unmatched. The CDR3 has 14 residues. The chain's CDR3 is CASSPWTSQYEQFF. The DNA of the CDR3 is TGTGCCAGCAGCCCGTGGACTAGCCAGTATGAGCAGTTCTTC.

This clonotype came up many times. One end of the junction does not line up with germline, which may come from a read error. The rearrangement joins TRBV6-6 to TRBJ2-1, with D perhaps given as TRBD1 or TRBD2 (6 bases each). Germline CDR1 reads MNHNY; CDR2 reads SVGAGI (reference sequence). This CDR3 is 15 amino acids long. In DNA form, the CDR3 reads TGTACCAGCAGTTACAAAGGGGGGCCATACAATGAGCAGTTCTTC. It codes for CTSSYKGGPYNEQFF.

This clonotype was observed a few times. The CDR3 coding sequence is TGCAGTGCTAGCGGTACTAGCGGGGATACGCAGTATTTT. The encoded protein is CSASGTSGDTQYF. The gene calls are TRBV20-1 and TRBJ2-3; the match to TRBD2 covers 9 bases. The CDR3 is 13 amino acids. Trimming took 3 bases from V and 6 from J; bases not matched to a gene: 4. Germline V CDR1 and CDR2: DFQATT, SNEGSKA (reference sequence).

The chain's CDR3 is CATSDSASGRYNEQYF. In nucleotides, the CDR3 is TGTGCCACCAGTGATAGCGCTAGCGGGAGATACAATGAGCAGTACTTC. The chain combines TRBV24-1 with TRBJ2-1; 10 positions match TRBD2. The end of the DNA fits TRBJ2-7 better, so the J call may be wrong. This CDR3 has 16 residues. Looked up from germline, CDR1 is KGHDR and CDR2 is SFDVKD.

V is TRBV20-1 and J is TRBJ2-4; 8 bases align to TRBD1. The tail of the sequence fits TRBJ2-7 better, so the J call may be wrong. The CDR3 runs to 14 residues. Germline V gene lookup returns CDR1 DFQATT and CDR2 SNEGSKA (reference sequence). The CDR3 here is CSAPWTGRPYEQYF. Written as DNA, the CDR3 is TGCAGTGCTCCATGGACAGGGCGGCCCTACGAGCAGTACTTC.

The genes are TRBV7-6 and TRBJ2-7; 8 bases match TRBD2. CDR3 length: 14 amino acids. Germline values: CDR1 SGHVS, CDR2 FNYEAQ. V dropped 4 bases and J dropped 2; count of bases not matched to a gene: 4. The CDR3 loop reads CASSSGTSTYEQYF. DNA of the CDR3: TGTGCCAGCAGCTCCGGGACTAGTACCTACGAGCAGTACTTC. The variable domain in full, with the rest retrieved from reference TRBV7-6 and TRBJ2-7, is GAGVSQSPRYKVTKRGQDVALRCDPISGHVSLYWYRQALGQGPEFLTYFNYEAQQDKSGLPNDRFSAERPEGSISTLTIQRTEQRDSAMYRCASSSGTSTYEQYFGPGTRLTVT.

CDR3 residues: CASMVTGSSYEQYF. The CDR3 DNA is TGTGCCAGCATGGTAACAGGGAGCTCCTACGAGCAGTACTTC. The V call is TRBV6-2 or TRBV6-3, the J call TRBJ2-7, with D possibly matching TRBD1 (6 bases). Looked up from germline, CDR1 is MNHEY and CDR2 is SVGEGT. There are 14 residues in the CDR3. The ends were cut back, 7 bases at V and 0 bases at J, with 13 bases in the middle.

The chain couples TRBV7-2 to TRBJ2-1; no clear D gene. In germline, CDR1 is SGHTA, CDR2 FQGNSA. The CDR3 length is 12 residues. V was trimmed by 4 bases and J by 8 bases, leaving 9 bases between them. The CDR3 DNA follows: TGTGCCAGCAGCTCGAAGGGCTATGAGCAGTTCTTC. Translating gives CASSSKGYEQFF.

This clonotype was counted between two and nine times. The chain has TRBV27 and TRBJ1-4, with D possibly being TRBD1 (5 bases). Germline loops: CDR1 MNHEY, CDR2 SMNVEV (reference sequence). Trimming removed 0 bases from V and 12 bases from J, with 14 bases in between. The CDR3 loop spans 14 amino acids. The CDR3 DNA is TGTGCCAGCAGTTTATCGGTAATGGGGACTCAACTGTTTTTT. It is translated as CASSLSVMGTQLFF.

The chain uses TRBV5-1 and TRBJ2-7; the match to TRBD2 covers 7 bases. The trim removed 4 bases at V and 5 bases at J, leaving 12 bases unmatched. The CDR3 consists of 15 residues. Germline V gene data show CDR1 as SGHRS and CDR2 as YFSETQ. CDR3 DNA: TGCGCCAGCAGCCCACTAGCGAGCAAGGTGGACGAGCAGTACTTC. Protein product: CASSPLASKVDEQYF.

The chain is built from TRBV7-9 and TRBJ1-6, with a tentative D call TRBD1 (5 bases). From germline, CDR1 is SEHNR and CDR2 FQNEAQ (reference sequence). The CDR3 spans 16 residues. V dropped 5 bases and J dropped 5 bases, with 16 bases sitting between them. In nucleotides, the CDR3 is TGTGCCAGCAGCCTCCTCTCCGGGACCGATAATTCACCCCTCCACTTT. Translation: CASSLLSGTDNSPLHF.